Described below is a single T cell receptor beta chain sequence and its context. The assay was immunoSEQ multiplex PCR, and TCRdb's table has in-frame clones only and misses some. This table holds tens of thousands of clones, 84% found once. These data belong to a study of blood T cell repertoires in COVID-19. Study overall: PBMCs, B-cell-depleted T cells, or T cells were the source of the cDNA or gDNA that made up the material.

The sample taken for sequencing was peripheral blood. The sequence came from a man between 60 and 70 years old with COVID-19, enrolled during active disease.

CDR3 residues: CASSEIARAGNEQFF. Here the CDR3 DNA reads TGTGCCAGCAGTGAAATAGCCCGCGCCGGGAATGAGCAGTTCTTC. The chain has TRBV2 and TRBJ2-1; D not certain. The CDR3 sequence is 15 residues long. Germline-derived CDR1 and CDR2 are SNHLY and FYNNEI. Deletions cut 2 bases from V and 7 bases from J, with 15 bases between. Complete variable domain (other parts from reference TRBV2 and TRBJ2-1): EPEVTQTPSHQVTQMGQEVILRCVPISNHLYFYWYRQILGQKVEFLVSFYNNEISEKSEIFDDQFSVERPDGSNFTLKIRSTKLEDSAMYFCASSEIARAGNEQFFGPGTRLTVL.